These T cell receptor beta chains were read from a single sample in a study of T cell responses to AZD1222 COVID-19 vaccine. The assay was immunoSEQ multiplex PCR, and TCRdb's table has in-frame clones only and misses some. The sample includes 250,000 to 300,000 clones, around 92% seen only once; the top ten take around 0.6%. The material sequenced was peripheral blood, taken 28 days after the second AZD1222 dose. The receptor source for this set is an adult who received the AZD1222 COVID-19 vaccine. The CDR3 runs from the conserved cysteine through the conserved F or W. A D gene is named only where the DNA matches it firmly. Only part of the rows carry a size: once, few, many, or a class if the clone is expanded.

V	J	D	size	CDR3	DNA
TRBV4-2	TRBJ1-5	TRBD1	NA	CASSPRDRGGQPQHF	TGTGCCAGCAGCCCCCGGGACAGGGGTGGGCAGCCCCAGCATTTT
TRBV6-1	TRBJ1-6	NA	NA	CASSEARVTLHF	TGTGCCAGCAGTGAAGCGCGGGTTACACTCCACTTT
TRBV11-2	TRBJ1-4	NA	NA	CASSLDRRGVNEKLFF	TGTGCCAGCAGCTTAGATCGGAGGGGGGTCAATGAAAAACTGTTTTTT
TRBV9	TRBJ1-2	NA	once	CASSPTSQVDGYTF	TGTGCCAGCAGCCCAACGTCCCAGGTCGATGGCTACACCTTC
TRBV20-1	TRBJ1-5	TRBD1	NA	CSASSGGLQPQHF	TGCAGTGCTAGTTCAGGGGGCCTTCAGCCCCAGCATTTT
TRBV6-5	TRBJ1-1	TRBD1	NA	CASSYFTGDTEAFF	TGTGCCAGCAGTTACTTTACAGGGGACACTGAAGCTTTCTTT
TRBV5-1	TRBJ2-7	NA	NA	CASSLERPYEQYF	TGCGCCAGCAGCCTCGAACGACCCTACGAGCAGTACTTC
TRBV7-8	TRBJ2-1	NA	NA	CASSLAQNYNEQFF	TGTGCCAGCAGCTTAGCACAGAACTACAATGAGCAGTTCTTC
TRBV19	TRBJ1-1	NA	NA	CASSLYAEVGTEAFF	TGTGCCAGTAGTTTGTATGCTGAGGTGGGCACTGAAGCTTTCTTT
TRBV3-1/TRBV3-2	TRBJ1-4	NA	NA	CASSQPSVNEKLFF	TGTGCCAGCAGCCAACCCTCCGTGAATGAAAAACTGTTTTTT
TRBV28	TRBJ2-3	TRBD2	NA	CASPPPGLAPTSDTQYF	TGTGCCAGCCCCCCTCCGGGACTAGCGCCCACGAGCGATACGCAGTATTTT
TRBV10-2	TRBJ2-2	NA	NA	CASSLTGATTGELFF	TGCGCCAGCAGTTTAACCGGGGCCACCACCGGGGAGCTGTTTTTT
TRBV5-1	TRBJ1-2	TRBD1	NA	CASSKHNPGQDNYGYTF	TGCGCCAGCAGCAAACATAACCCTGGACAGGATAACTATGGCTACACCTTC
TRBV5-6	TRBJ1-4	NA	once	CASSYTSTGTALRKLFF	TGTGCCAGCAGCTATACCTCTACCGGGACCGCCTTGAGAAAACTGTTTTTT
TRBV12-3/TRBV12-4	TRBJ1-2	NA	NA	CASSLTPREGYTF	TGTGCCAGCAGTTTGACACCAAGGGAAGGCTACACCTTC
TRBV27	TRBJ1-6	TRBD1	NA	CASSLGTGGGSPLHF	TGTGCCAGCAGTTTGGGGACAGGGGGGGGATCACCCCTCCACTTT
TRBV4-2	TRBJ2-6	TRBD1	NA	CASSHGQGSGANVLTF	TGTGCCAGCAGCCATGGACAGGGTTCTGGGGCCAACGTCCTGACTTTC
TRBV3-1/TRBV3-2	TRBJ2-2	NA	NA	CASSLLAGELFF	TGTGCCAGCAGCCTCCTAGCCGGGGAGCTGTTTTTT
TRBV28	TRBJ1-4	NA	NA	CASSFARRTGDEKLFF	TGTGCCAGCAGTTTTGCCCGGCGCACCGGGGATGAAAAACTGTTTTTT
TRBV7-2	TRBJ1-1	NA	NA	CASSLSGGNLIAFF	TGTGCCAGCAGCCTTAGTGGGGGCAACCTCATAGCTTTCTTT
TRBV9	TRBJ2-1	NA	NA	CASSVGWTEGNEQFF	TGTGCCAGCAGCGTAGGGTGGACAGAGGGCAATGAGCAGTTCTTC
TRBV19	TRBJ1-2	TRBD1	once	CASTGQGAYGYTF	TGTGCCAGTACCGGACAGGGGGCGTATGGCTACACCTTC
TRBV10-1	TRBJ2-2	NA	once	CASSDAGGTGELFF	TGCGCCAGCAGTGATGCAGGGGGGACCGGGGAGCTGTTTTTT
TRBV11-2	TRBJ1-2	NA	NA	CASSLDLDRPPYGYTF	TGTGCCAGCAGCTTAGACCTAGACAGGCCACCCTATGGCTACACCTTC
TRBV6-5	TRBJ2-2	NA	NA	CASSAAGWNTGELFF	TGTGCCAGCAGCGCGGCTGGGTGGAACACCGGGGAGCTGTTTTTT
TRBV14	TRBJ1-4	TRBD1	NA	CASSQLWGQGLNEKLFF	TGTGCCAGCAGCCAACTGTGGGGACAGGGCCTTAATGAAAAACTGTTTTTT
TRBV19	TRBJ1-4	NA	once	CASSINPTTNEKLFF	TGTGCCAGTAGTATAAACCCAACAACTAATGAAAAACTGTTTTTT
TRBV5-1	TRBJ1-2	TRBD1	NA	CASSPGGGRLDYGYTF	TGCGCCAGCAGCCCCGGAGGGGGCCGATTGGACTATGGCTACACCTTC
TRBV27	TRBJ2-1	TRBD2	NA	CASSYLAGYNEQFF	TGTGCCAGCAGTTACCTAGCGGGGTACAATGAGCAGTTCTTC
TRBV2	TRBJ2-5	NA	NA	CASSSLRGGLGTQYF	TGTGCCAGCAGTTCTCTGCGGGGCGGCTTGGGGACCCAGTACTTC
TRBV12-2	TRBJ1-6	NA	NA	CASRPHQTGAPLHF	TGTGCAAGTCGCCCCCACCAAACGGGTGCACCCCTCCACTTT
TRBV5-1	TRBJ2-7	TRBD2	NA	CASSLGGTSGKVEQYF	TGCGCCAGCAGCTTGGGAGGGACTAGCGGGAAGGTCGAGCAGTACTTC
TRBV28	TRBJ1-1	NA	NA	CASLPSGNTEAFF	TGTGCCAGCCTCCCGTCGGGGAACACTGAAGCTTTCTTT
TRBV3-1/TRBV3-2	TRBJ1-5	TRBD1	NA	CASSPDRVNQPQHF	TGTGCCAGCAGCCCGGACAGGGTTAATCAGCCCCAGCATTTT
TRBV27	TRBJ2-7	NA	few	CASSSDLRTASSYEQYF	TGTGCCAGCAGTTCCGATCTCAGGACAGCGAGCTCCTACGAGCAGTACTTC
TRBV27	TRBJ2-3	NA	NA	CASSFFGGTTDTQYF	TGTGCCAGCAGTTTTTTTGGGGGGACCACAGATACGCAGTATTTT
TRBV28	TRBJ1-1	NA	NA	CASSLGGVTEAFF	TGTGCCAGCAGTTTGGGGGGGGTCACTGAAGCTTTCTTT
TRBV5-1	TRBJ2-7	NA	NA	CASTDFSYEQYF	TGCGCCAGCACGGACTTCTCCTACGAGCAGTACTTC
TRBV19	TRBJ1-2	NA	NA	CASSIGSVNYGYTF	TGTGCCAGTAGTATAGGATCCGTAAACTATGGCTACACCTTC
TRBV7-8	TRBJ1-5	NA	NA	CASSSPLGSNQPQHF	TGTGCCAGCAGCTCTCCCCTGGGAAGCAATCAGCCCCAGCATTTT
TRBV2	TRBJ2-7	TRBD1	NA	CASSERMGQGFEQYF	TGTGCCAGCAGTGAAAGAATGGGACAGGGATTTGAGCAGTACTTC